One and the same sample provided the 28 T cell receptor beta chains below, sequenced in a study of blood T cell repertoires in COVID-19. Generated by immunoSEQ multiplex PCR, the TCRdb table keeps only in-frame clones and is missing some. The sample comprises roughly 140,000 clones, around 83% of which are singletons, and almost 10% rests with the top ten. Sample: peripheral blood. The receptors come from a woman in her forties or fifties with acute or convalescent COVID-19.

The rearrangement uses TRBV18 and TRBJ1-5; D remains ambiguous. Trimming shortened V by 3 bases and J by 4 bases, and 10 bases separated the two germline ends. CDR1 is KGHSH and CDR2 is LQKENI in the germline V gene. There are 14 residues in the CDR3. The CDR3 DNA is TGTGCCAGCTCACCGGCCGGGAATAATCAGCCCCAGCATTTT. Translated, it gives CASSPAGNNQPQHF.

This chain links TRBV2 with TRBJ2-1; D is ambiguous. The V and J ends lost 4 bases and 0 bases respectively, with 10 bases between them. This CDR3 is built from 15 residues. Germline V CDR1 and CDR2: SNHLY, FYNNEI. CDR3 sequence: CASSVERSSYNEQFF. The CDR3 DNA reads TGTGCCAGCAGTGTTGAGCGTAGCTCCTACAATGAGCAGTTCTTC.

J is TRBJ2-7 and V is TRBV27, with D unresolved. Germline V lookup: CDR1 MNHEY, CDR2 SMNVEV (reference sequence). With 4 bases removed from V and 0 bases from J, the gap between germline ends came to 10 bases. This CDR3 has 14 amino acids. The CDR3 DNA sequence: TGTGCCAGCAGTTCCACTTTTAGCTCCTACGAGCAGTACTTC. Translating it yields CASSSTFSSYEQYF.

The chain couples TRBV29-1 to TRBJ2-3, with TRBD1 matching over 10 bases. Germline lookup yields CDR1 SQVTM and CDR2 ANQGSEA. There are 19 residues in the CDR3. The junction had 14 bases not matched to a gene; V was cut back by 2 bases and J by 0 bases. The CDR3 bases are TGCAGCGTTGAATGGAAGGGGGGACAGGGGCCCGTTAGCACAGATACGCAGTATTTT. It encodes CSVEWKGGQGPVSTDTQYF.

The chain couples TRBV19 to TRBJ2-2; D is unclear. V dropped 8 bases and J dropped 3 bases, with 10 bases sitting between them. The V gene's germline CDR1 is LNHDA and CDR2 SQIVND (reference sequence). This CDR3 is built from 13 residues. CDR3 DNA: TGTGCCAGTTCAACGCGCTACACCGGGGAGCTGTTTTTT. Residues: CASSTRYTGELFF. Supplemented by reference TRBV19 and TRBJ2-2, the full variable domain reads DGGITQSPKYLFRKEGQNVTLSCEQNLNHDAMYWYRQDPGQGLRLIYYSQIVNDFQKGDIAEGYSVSREKKESFPLTVTSAQKNPTAFYLCASSTRYTGELFFGEGSRLTVL.

J is TRBJ2-3 and V is TRBV7-2; no clear D gene. CDR3 length equals 13 residues. The V and J ends lost 2 bases and 6 bases respectively, with 9 bases between them. The germline CDR1 and CDR2 sequences are SGHTA and FQGNSA. For the CDR3, the DNA is TGTGCCAGCAGCTTACCTTCTAGGGATACGCAGTATTTT. Protein: CASSLPSRDTQYF.

This chain links TRBV5-4 with TRBJ2-2; 7 bases agree with TRBD1. V lost 1 base to trimming and J lost 4 bases; unmatched junction nucleotides: 7. The germline CDR1 and CDR2 sequences are SGHNT and YYREEE (reference sequence). The CDR3 has 16 amino acids. In nucleotides, the CDR3 is TGTGCCAGCAGCTTGATGGAAAGGGGGCCCACCGGGGAGCTGTTTTTT. Translating gives CASSLMERGPTGELFF.

V usage is TRBV9 and J usage is TRBJ2-3; a possible D gene is TRBD2 (5 bases). In germline, CDR1 is SGDLS, CDR2 YYNGEE. The V end was cut by 0 bases, the J end by 2 bases, with 13 bases between. The CDR3 spans 16 residues. The CDR3 region is CASSVGFGADTDTQYF. CDR3 DNA sequence: TGTGCCAGCAGCGTAGGTTTTGGAGCGGACACAGATACGCAGTATTTT.

The chain links TRBV29-1 to TRBJ1-4; 8 bases fit TRBD1. The V gene end was trimmed by 4 bases and the J gene end by 7 bases; junction bases not matched to a gene: 8. The germline gives CDR1 SQVTM, CDR2 ANQGSEA. This CDR3 has 14 amino acids. CDR3 amino acids: CSVGPGTGGEKLFF. The CDR3 nucleotides read TGCAGCGTTGGACCCGGGACAGGAGGTGAAAAACTGTTTTTT.

The chain uses TRBV6-6 and TRBJ1-2; D is unclear. Germline V gene lookup returns CDR1 MNHNY and CDR2 SVGAGI (reference sequence). With 1 base removed from V and 4 bases from J, the gap between germline ends came to 10 bases. CDR3 size: 14 residues. CDR3 nucleotides: TGTGCCAGCAGTTACTTAGCGGGAGGCTATGGCTACACCTTC. Translated: CASSYLAGGYGYTF.

The V gene is TRBV18, the J gene TRBJ2-7; D unclear. V was pared by 0 bases and J by 2 bases, with 14 bases between. CDR3 length: 16 residues. CDR1 is KGHSH, CDR2 LQKENI, per germline. The CDR3 sequence is CASSPPSNVQTYEQYF. The DNA of the CDR3 is TGTGCCAGCTCACCACCGAGTAACGTGCAAACCTACGAGCAGTACTTC. The complete variable domain, with remaining parts taken from reference TRBV18 and TRBJ2-7, reads NAGVMQNPRHLVRRRGQEARLRCSPMKGHSHVYWYRQLPEEGLKFMVYLQKENIIDESGMPKERFSAEFPKEGPSILRIQQVVRGDSAAYFCASSPPSNVQTYEQYFGPGTRLTVT.

This clone was detected only a few times. The V gene is TRBV7-3, the J gene TRBJ1-1; D is unclear. This CDR3 is built from 15 residues. Per the germline V gene, CDR1 is SGHTA and CDR2 is FQGTGA. V lost 0 bases, J lost 0 bases, and 8 bases lay in between. The CDR3 DNA follows: TGTGCCAGCAGCTTAACATATGCGGTGAACACTGAAGCTTTCTTT. Translation gives CASSLTYAVNTEAFF. The full variable domain, in which reference TRBV7-3 and TRBJ1-1 provide the parts outside the CDR3, is GAGVSQTPSNKVTEKGKYVELRCDPISGHTALYWYRQSLGQGPEFLIYFQGTGAADDSGLPNDRFFAVRPEGSVSTLKIQRTERGDSAVYLCASSLTYAVNTEAFFGQGTRLTVV.

The V call is TRBV19, the J call TRBJ1-1, with D possibly matching TRBD1 (5 bases). The CDR3 spans 12 residues. Trimming took off 5 bases at V and 7 bases at J, with 11 bases between the two ends. Germline-derived CDR1 and CDR2 are LNHDA and SQIVND (reference sequence). The DNA for the CDR3 is TGTGCCAGTAGTGTTTATAGGGGTGAAGCTTTCTTT. As protein: CASSVYRGEAFF.

The J gene is TRBJ2-5, the V gene TRBV15; no definite D call. Between the trimmed V and J ends, which lost 0 bases and 2 bases, there was a span of 13 bases. This CDR3 has 16 residues. Germline CDR1 LNHNV, CDR2 YYDKDF (reference sequence). CDR3 protein: CATSRDYAQEQETQYF. For the CDR3, the DNA is TGTGCCACCAGCAGAGATTACGCCCAGGAACAAGAGACCCAGTACTTC.

The chain carries TRBV7-2 and TRBJ1-5; 8 nucleotides agree with TRBD1. Germline V lookup: CDR1 SGHTA, CDR2 FQGNSA. V lost 1 base to trimming and J lost 5 bases; unmatched junction nucleotides: 4. The CDR3 runs 15 residues. The chain's CDR3 is CASSLEAGGYQPQHF. The CDR3 bases are TGTGCCAGCAGCTTAGAAGCAGGGGGCTATCAGCCCCAGCATTTT.

V and J are TRBV7-2 and TRBJ2-7; 8 bases map to TRBD2. Germline V gene data show CDR1 as SGHTA and CDR2 as FQGNSA. The CDR3 is made up of 15 amino acids. Losses at the gene ends were 3 bases for V and 6 bases for J; bases not matched to a gene: 10. This CDR3 is CASSFTSGGLGEQYF. In DNA form, the CDR3 reads TGTGCCAGCAGCTTTACGAGCGGGGGATTAGGCGAGCAGTACTTC.

CDR3 in amino acids: CASSAATYEQYF. CDR3 nucleotide sequence: TGTGCCAGCAGTGCTGCTACCTACGAGCAGTACTTC. The gene calls are TRBV25-1 and TRBJ2-7; D gene ambiguous. Trimming removed 4 bases at V and 2 bases at J, with 6 bases between. The V gene's germline CDR1 is MGHDK and CDR2 SYGVNS. The CDR3 runs to 12 residues.

This clone was seen a handful of times. This chain connects TRBV5-1 to TRBJ2-7, with TRBD1 matching over 9 bases. Trimming removed 3 bases from V and 6 bases from J; junction bases left unmatched: 7. Looked up from germline, CDR1 is SGHRS and CDR2 is YFSETQ. The CDR3 is 14 residues long. The CDR3: CASSYGTGRTEQYF. CDR3 DNA: TGCGCCAGCAGCTACGGGACAGGGAGGACCGAGCAGTACTTC.

The chain employs TRBV4-2 and TRBJ2-5; 9 nucleotides line up with TRBD2. Losses at the gene ends were 1 base for V and 3 bases for J; bases not matched to a gene: 9. The CDR3 length is 17 residues. Germline V CDR1 and CDR2: LGHNA, YNFKEQ. DNA of the CDR3: TGTGCCAGCAGCCAAGGGGGTAGCGGGAGTCAAAAAGAGACCCAGTACTTC. Amino acids: CASSQGGSGSQKETQYF.

The genes are TRBV6-5 and TRBJ2-5, with TRBD2 as a possible D gene (5 bases). Germline values: CDR1 MNHEY, CDR2 SVGAGI. The CDR3 consists of 14 residues. The germline V and J ends were trimmed by 0 bases and 5 bases, with 10 bases remaining between them. The CDR3 protein is CASSYSPGIETQYF. DNA for the CDR3: TGTGCCAGCAGTTACTCTCCGGGGATCGAGACCCAGTACTTC.

The chain recombines TRBV5-4 with TRBJ2-6; TRBD1 agrees at 8 bases. Unmatched junction bases numbered 8, after V lost 3 bases and J lost 9 bases. Germline-derived CDR1 and CDR2 are SGHNT and YYREEE (reference sequence). The CDR3 totals 15 residues. CDR3 bases: TGTGCCAGCAGCTATGACAGGGGCGGTGGCAACGTCCTGACTTTC. Its protein product is CASSYDRGGGNVLTF. Filled out from reference TRBV5-4 and TRBJ2-6, the complete variable domain reads ETGVTQSPTHLIKTRGQQVTLRCSSQSGHNTVSWYQQALGQGPQFIFQYYREEENGRGNFPPRFSGLQFPNYSSELNVNALELDDSALYLCASSYDRGGGNVLTFGAGSRLTVL.

As DNA, the CDR3 is TGTGCCAGCAGCCTTGCGGACACTTACGAGCAGTACTTC. Its translation is CASSLADTYEQYF. The chain has TRBV14 and TRBJ2-7; D might be TRBD1 (5 bases). With 4 bases removed from V and 4 bases from J, the gap between germline ends came to 11 bases. CDR1 and CDR2 (germline): SGHDN, FVKESK. The CDR3 has 13 amino acids. The variable domain in full, with the rest retrieved from reference TRBV14 and TRBJ2-7, is EAGVTQFPSHSVIEKGQTVTLRCDPISGHDNLYWYRRVMGKEIKFLLHFVKESKQDESGMPNNRFLAERTGGTYSTLKVQPAELEDSGVYFCASSLADTYEQYFGPGTRLTVT.

The CDR3 DNA follows: TGTGCCAGCAGCACGCGGGGAGCCTACAATGAGCAGTTCTTC. Its translation is CASSTRGAYNEQFF. J is TRBJ2-1 and V is TRBV7-2, with D perhaps TRBD2 (6 bases). The CDR3 totals 14 residues. V was pared by 5 bases and J by 2 bases, with 10 bases between. In germline, CDR1 is SGHTA, CDR2 FQGNSA.

This clone has a handful of counts. This sequence joins TRBV6-5 and TRBJ1-2, with 7 bases that match TRBD1. With V trimmed by 4 bases and J by 7 bases, 3 bases remained unmatched. Germline V gene lookup returns CDR1 MNHEY and CDR2 SVGAGI. There are 12 residues in the CDR3. CDR3 in DNA: TGTGCCAGCAGTTCTTGGGACAGTGGCTACACCTTC. This sequence encodes CASSSWDSGYTF.

The J gene is TRBJ1-4, the V gene TRBV30, with TRBD1 matching 7 bases. V was clipped by 3 bases and J by 11 bases; unmatched bases: 6. Germline V gene data show CDR1 as GTSNPN and CDR2 as SVGIG (reference sequence). This CDR3 is built from 12 residues. The CDR3, as DNA: TGTGCCTGGAGAGAAGGGGGCGGGAAACTGTTTTTT. The encoded protein is CAWREGGGKLFF.

CDR3: CASSLVGLVGSTDTQYF. The CDR3 nucleotides are TGTGCCAGCAGCTTAGTGGGACTAGTCGGGTCCACAGATACGCAGTATTTT. J is TRBJ2-3 and V is TRBV7-9, with 8 bases that match TRBD2. Trimming removed 1 base from V and 2 bases from J; junction bases left unmatched: 8. The CDR3 loop spans 17 amino acids. Germline V gene data show CDR1 as SEHNR and CDR2 as FQNEAQ (reference sequence).

The chain carries TRBV5-1 and TRBJ1-2; D unresolved. The V end lost 2 bases, the J end lost 8 bases, and 22 bases lay between the germline ends. CDR1 and CDR2 (germline): SGHRS, YFSETQ. This CDR3 spans 16 amino acids. The CDR3 nucleotides are TGCGCCAGCAGCTTTGACCCGGACTTGGATCGGTCAGGCTACACCTTC. This gives the protein CASSFDPDLDRSGYTF.

V usage is TRBV7-2 and J usage is TRBJ2-5, with a possible D match to TRBD2 (5 bases). Trimming stripped 1 base from V and 2 bases from J, with 8 bases between. CDR1 SGHTA and CDR2 FQGNSA come from the germline V gene. This CDR3 is 14 amino acids long. This chain's CDR3 is CASSLGGHQETQYF. In nucleotides, the CDR3 is TGTGCCAGCAGCTTAGGCGGGCATCAAGAGACCCAGTACTTC. Full variable domain (rest looked up from reference TRBV7-2 and TRBJ2-5): GAGVSQSPSNKVTEKGKDVELRCDPISGHTALYWYRQSLGQGLEFLIYFQGNSAPDKSGLPSDRFSAERTGGSVSTLTIQRTQQEDSAVYLCASSLGGHQETQYFGPGTRLLVL.